This T cell receptor beta chain was observed in a study of T cell responses to AZD1222 COVID-19 vaccine. Assay: immunoSEQ multiplex PCR; the TCRdb copy retains only in-frame clones and omits some. The sample lists roughly 100,000 clones, roughly 92% occurring once. Points from the study as a whole: White British donors predominated, females outnumbered males, and clonal diversity was possibly underestimated.

The CDR3 consists of 17 residues. V dropped 1 base and J dropped 1; count of bases not matched to a gene: 8. CDR1 is SGHRS, CDR2 YFSETQ, per germline. Notes on this clone: The antigen remains unidentified.

The clonotype comes from an adult who received the AZD1222 COVID-19 vaccine. This sample comprised peripheral blood, obtained 28 days after the second AZD1222 dose. The rearrangement uses TRBV5-1 and TRBJ2-5; 9 positions agree with TRBD1. The chain's CDR3 is CASSLLETGGVQETQYF. CDR3 nucleotides: TGCGCCAGCAGCTTGCTTGAGACAGGGGGGGTCCAAGAGACCCAGTACTTC.